One and the same sample provided the 17 T cell receptor beta chains below, sequenced in a study of cytomegalovirus exposure and HLA in healthy donors. Generated by immunoSEQ multiplex PCR, the TCRdb table keeps only in-frame clones and is missing some. The sample shows about 67,000 clones, about 93% of them seen only once. The sample was PBMCs. Receptors originate from a woman in her late teens or twenties in good health and CMV-seronegative.

The V and J genes are TRBV9 and TRBJ2-1, with TRBD2 as a possible D gene (6 bases). The V and J ends lost 1 base and 1 base respectively, with 15 bases between them. The germline V gene encodes CDR1 SGDLS and CDR2 YYNGEE. The CDR3 totals 17 residues. The CDR3 sequence is CASSVNPGLESYNEQFF. In DNA form, the CDR3 reads TGTGCCAGCAGCGTAAACCCGGGACTGGAGTCCTACAATGAGCAGTTCTTC.

CDR3 in amino acids: CASSKTPGQLNTEAFF. In nucleotides, the CDR3 is TGTGCCAGCAGCAAGACCCCTGGACAGTTGAACACTGAAGCTTTCTTT. The chain joins TRBV28 to TRBJ1-1; D may be TRBD1 (6 bases). V lost 6 bases to trimming and J lost 0 bases, with 17 bases between them. CDR1 MDHEN and CDR2 SYDVKM come from the germline V gene. This CDR3 is 16 amino acids long.

The chain employs TRBV10-3 and TRBJ1-3; D remains ambiguous. Germline V gives CDR1 ENHRY, CDR2 SYGVKD. The CDR3 spans 12 residues. V dropped 0 bases and J dropped 7 bases, with 4 bases sitting between them. The CDR3 spells CAISESQNTIYF. The CDR3 DNA is TGTGCCATCAGTGAGTCACAGAACACCATATATTTT.

V is TRBV6-1 and J is TRBJ1-6; D ambiguous. CDR3 length equals 18 residues. Trimming took 1 base from V and 0 from J, leaving 13 bases between them. Germline lookup yields CDR1 MNHNS and CDR2 SASEGT. CDR3 loop: CASSEVAGWSSYNSPLHF. As DNA, the CDR3 is TGTGCCAGCAGTGAAGTAGCGGGTTGGAGCTCCTATAATTCACCCCTCCACTTT.

The rearrangement uses TRBV7-2 and TRBJ2-7, with D perhaps matching TRBD2 (5 bases). Germline values: CDR1 SGHTA, CDR2 FQGNSA. CDR3 length equals 13 residues. V lost 5 bases and J 6 bases, leaving 14 bases between the germline ends. The CDR3 nucleotides read TGTGCCAGCAGCCGCGACTATTTTGGCGAGCAGTACTTC. It is translated as CASSRDYFGEQYF.

The V and J genes are TRBV7-9 and TRBJ2-2; TRBD2 aligns across 7 bases. J was trimmed by 6 bases and V by 4 bases; bases with no gene match: 5. CDR1 and CDR2 from the germline V gene are SEHNR and FQNEAQ (reference sequence). CDR3 length: 14 residues. DNA of the CDR3: TGTGCCAGCAGCTCCCATCGGGAGGCCGGGGAGCTGTTTTTT. Encoded protein: CASSSHREAGELFF. Full variable domain (rest looked up from reference TRBV7-9 and TRBJ2-2): DTGVSQNPRHKITKRGQNVTFRCDPISEHNRLYWYRQTLGQGPEFLTYFQNEAQLEKSRLLSDRFSAERPKGSFSTLEIQRTEQGDSAMYLCASSSHREAGELFFGEGSRLTVL.

The chain uses TRBV5-6 and TRBJ1-6, with 7 bases matching TRBD1. The germline CDR1 and CDR2 sequences are SGHDT and YYEEEE. V shed 4 bases and J 7 bases; nucleotides not matched to a gene: 8. CDR3 length equals 15 residues. This CDR3 is CASSPTGQRNSPLHF. The CDR3 region has the DNA TGTGCCAGCAGCCCAACGGGACAGCGGAATTCACCCCTCCACTTT.

This sequence joins TRBV5-1 and TRBJ2-2; 10 nucleotides match TRBD2. CDR3 length: 15 amino acids. V shed 4 bases, J shed 3 bases, and the junction held 3 bases outside the gene matches. Germline-derived CDR1 and CDR2 are SGHRS and YFSETQ. The CDR3, as DNA: TGCGCCAGCAGCGAGCGGGGGGGACACACCGGGGAGCTGTTTTTT. Protein product: CASSERGGHTGELFF.

The chain has TRBV5-4 and TRBJ1-5; no definite D call. CDR3 length equals 12 residues. The germline V gene has CDR1 SGHNT and CDR2 YYREEE (reference sequence). V dropped 0 bases and J dropped 6 bases, with 4 bases sitting between them. The CDR3 reads CASSLDSQPQHF. CDR3 sequence (DNA): TGTGCCAGCAGCTTGGACTCTCAGCCCCAGCATTTT.

The rearrangement uses TRBV5-6 and TRBJ1-6; a possible D gene is TRBD1 (5 bases). Trimming shortened V by 1 base and J by 0 bases, and 8 bases separated the two germline ends. Germline CDR1 reads SGHDT; CDR2 reads YYEEEE. This CDR3 is 16 amino acids long. The CDR3 loop reads CASSLRGSSYNSPLHF. The CDR3 bases are TGTGCCAGCAGCTTGCGGGGGAGCTCCTATAATTCACCCCTCCACTTT. Supplemented by reference TRBV5-6 and TRBJ1-6, the full variable domain reads DAGVTQSPTHLIKTRGQQVTLRCSPKSGHDTVSWYQQALGQGPQFIFQYYEEEERQRGNFPDRFSGHQFPNYSSELNVNALLLGDSALYLCASSLRGSSYNSPLHFGNGTRLTVT.

The gene calls are TRBV10-3 and TRBJ1-5; weak D call: TRBD1 (5 bases). The CDR3 totals 12 residues. V was pared by 7 bases and J by 4 bases, with 8 bases between. Germline CDR1 is ENHRY and CDR2 is SYGVKD. DNA for the CDR3: TGTGCCATCAAAACAGGAAATCAGCCCCAGCATTTT. Translating gives CAIKTGNQPQHF.

This clone was seen just once. V and J are TRBV27 and TRBJ1-3, with 9 bases lining up with TRBD1. CDR3 length: 16 residues. Trimming took 2 bases from V and 4 from J; bases not matched to a gene: 6. The germline CDR1 and CDR2 sequences are MNHEY and SMNVEV (reference sequence). The CDR3, as DNA: TGTGCCAGCAGTTTAGGTCCTGGGACAGGGGGAAACACCATATATTTT. Translated: CASSLGPGTGGNTIYF.

This chain links TRBV28 with TRBJ1-1; 9 bases fit TRBD1. Germline V gene data show CDR1 as MDHEN and CDR2 as SYDVKM. The trim removed 6 bases at V and 5 bases at J, leaving 7 bases unmatched. This CDR3 is built from 14 residues. CDR3 nucleotide sequence: TGTGCCAGCAGCGGACAGGGGAGGGGAACTGAAGCTTTCTTT. Protein: CASSGQGRGTEAFF.

This clone has more than one count but fewer than ten. The chain links TRBV9 to TRBJ2-2, with 13 nucleotides matching TRBD2. The germline gives CDR1 SGDLS, CDR2 YYNGEE. J lost 2 bases, V lost 0 bases, and 16 bases had no gene match. The CDR3 consists of 22 residues. CDR3 sequence: CASSVGGIWGLAGKLNTGELFF. CDR3 nucleotides: TGTGCCAGCAGCGTAGGAGGTATCTGGGGACTAGCGGGGAAGTTAAACACCGGGGAGCTGTTTTTT.

The chain uses TRBV14 and TRBJ1-2; D remains ambiguous. Trimming pared 2 bases from V and 6 bases from J, leaving 10 bases between. Germline V gene sequence: CDR1 SGHDN, CDR2 FVKESK. This CDR3 is 13 amino acids long. The CDR3 DNA sequence: TGTGCCAGCAGCCAATTCGTTAGCGATGGCTACACCTTC. Its translation: CASSQFVSDGYTF.

The chain couples TRBV6-1 to TRBJ2-1, with 7 bases matching TRBD1. The CDR3 totals 15 residues. The ends lost 3 bases at V and 1 base at J; junction bases unmatched: 3. Germline lookup yields CDR1 MNHNS and CDR2 SASEGT. CDR3 nucleotide sequence: TGTGCCAGCAGTGAGCAGACAGGGTCCTACAATGAGCAGTTCTTC. This sequence encodes CASSEQTGSYNEQFF.

The V call is TRBV7-3, the J call TRBJ2-7; TRBD2 matches 14 bases. Germline-derived CDR1 and CDR2 are SGHTA and FQGTGA. Trimming took 5 bases from V and 6 from J; bases not matched to a gene: 6. CDR3 length: 15 amino acids. The CDR3: CASSPGLAGVSEQYF. CDR3 nucleotides: TGTGCCAGCAGCCCGGGACTAGCGGGGGTGTCCGAGCAGTACTTC.